The 9 T cell receptor beta chains given below trace back to one sample, sequenced in a study of shared clonotypes between healthy human individuals. TCRdb's copy holds only in-frame clones and misses some; the assay was immunoSEQ multiplex PCR. Here the sample spans 300,000 to 400,000 clones, around four fifths being singletons. The sequencing sample was made of memory CD4+ T cells sorted from blood. Subset of the sample: CD45RA-negative fraction. The origin of the receptors is a man aged 25 to 40 in good health.

This clone was found many times. The same CDR3 also results from other DNA sequences found in this sample. This chain connects TRBV28 to TRBJ1-5, with D possibly TRBD1 on 6 matching bases. Trimming shortened V by 2 bases and J by 7 bases, and 12 bases separated the two germline ends. Germline values: CDR1 MDHEN, CDR2 SYDVKM. The CDR3 is 14 residues long. The chain's CDR3 is CASSLRGGGQPQHF. DNA for the CDR3: TGTGCCAGCAGTTTAAGGGGAGGGGGACAGCCCCAGCATTTT.

This clone showed up just a few times. V is TRBV19 and J is TRBJ2-7; TRBD1 matches at 7 bases. With V trimmed by 2 bases and J by 0 bases, 4 bases remained unmatched. This CDR3 contains 15 residues. Looked up from germline, CDR1 is LNHDA and CDR2 is SQIVND (reference sequence). In nucleotides, the CDR3 is TGTGCCAGTAGTATAACAGGGGACCTCTCCTACGAGCAGTACTTC. Protein: CASSITGDLSYEQYF.

V is TRBV28 and J is TRBJ1-2, with a weak D call TRBD1 (5 bases). Germline CDR1 reads MDHEN; CDR2 reads SYDVKM. Trimming cost V 4 bases and J 5 bases, with 17 bases left between them. This CDR3 has 15 amino acids. The CDR3 nucleotides read TGTGCCAGCAGTTCCACCACCCCAGGGTTGTATGGCTACACCTTC. Translated: CASSSTTPGLYGYTF.

There are a few counts of this clone. The chain links TRBV19 to TRBJ1-2; D is uncertain. The germline V gene encodes CDR1 LNHDA and CDR2 SQIVND (reference sequence). V lost 2 bases and J 4 bases, leaving 8 bases between the germline ends. CDR3 size: 13 residues. CDR3 region: CASSIMLSYGYTF. Here the CDR3 DNA reads TGTGCCAGTAGTATAATGTTATCCTATGGCTACACCTTC.

The chain combines TRBV5-6 with TRBJ2-2; 8 bases match TRBD2. V lost 1 base to trimming and J lost 6 bases; unmatched junction nucleotides: 8. Per germline, CDR1 SGHDT and CDR2 YYEEEE. The CDR3 totals 16 residues. DNA for the CDR3: TGTGCCAGCAGCTTGCGGGAGGGGAATTCCGCCGGGGAGCTGTTTTTT. It specifies CASSLREGNSAGELFF.

The rearrangement uses TRBV6-6 and TRBJ2-2; 10 nucleotides line up with TRBD1. V lost 2 bases and J lost 7; bases outside the gene matches: 7. This CDR3 comprises 16 residues. Germline V gives CDR1 MNHNY, CDR2 SVGAGI (reference sequence). CDR3 residues: CASSYETGGHGGELFF. As DNA, the CDR3 is TGTGCCAGCAGTTACGAGACAGGGGGCCACGGCGGGGAGCTGTTTTTT.

V is TRBV30 and J is TRBJ2-3, with 15 bases that match TRBD2. Germline loops: CDR1 GTSNPN, CDR2 SVGIG (reference sequence). The CDR3 has 15 amino acids. V lost 4 bases, J lost 5 bases, and 4 bases stayed unmatched. The chain's CDR3 is CAWTPGLAGGDTQYF. As DNA, the CDR3 is TGTGCCTGGACCCCGGGACTAGCGGGAGGAGATACGCAGTATTTT. Drawing the rest from reference TRBV30 and TRBJ2-3, the complete variable domain is SQTIHQWPATLVQPVGSPLSLECTVEGTSNPNLYWYRQAAGRGLQLLFYSVGIGQISSEVPQNLSASRPQDRQFILSSKKLLLSDSGFYLCAWTPGLAGGDTQYFGPGTRLTVL.

This rearrangement joins TRBV7-9 to TRBJ2-6; maybe TRBD1 (5 bases). V dropped 5 bases and J dropped 4 bases, with 9 bases sitting between them. Germline V lookup: CDR1 SEHNR, CDR2 FQNEAQ (reference sequence). This CDR3 region has 14 residues. The CDR3 nucleotides are TGTGCCAGCAGCCTCAGACAGGGGGCCAACGTCCTGACTTTC. It specifies CASSLRQGANVLTF.

In the case of this clone: This CDR3 is also generated by other DNA sequences in the sample. V and J are TRBV2 and TRBJ1-1; D might be TRBD1 (6 bases). Germline CDR1 reads SNHLY; CDR2 reads FYNNEI. The germline V and J ends were trimmed by 4 bases and 3 bases, with 12 bases remaining between them. This CDR3 is 14 amino acids long. The CDR3 here is CASSVQGRDTEAFF. DNA of the CDR3: TGTGCCAGCAGTGTACAGGGTAGGGACACTGAAGCTTTCTTT.